One sample yielded the 4 T cell receptor beta chains listed below, sequenced in a study of blood T cells in healthy people across ages. The second PCR ran about 7 to 12 cycles with a sample-barcoded 5' primer and J-beta primers. One entry per CDR3 protein, called by TCRdb with MiXCR from the 5' RACE reads. The sample has 600,000 to 900,000 distinct CDR3 sequences; around 24% are singletons. These data are also associated with another study on T cells of mothers and their children.

The sequenced sample consisted of blood. Every receptor here comes from a boy younger than 18 in good health.

This clonotype occurred a few times. This chain links TRBV20-1 with TRBJ2-5, with 7 bases aligning to TRBD1. There are 12 residues in the CDR3. V gave up 3 bases and J gave up 2 bases; unmatched junction bases: 0. From germline, CDR1 is DFQATT and CDR2 SNEGSKA (reference sequence). CDR3: CSARGQQETQYF. The CDR3 DNA is TGCAGTGCTAGGGGACAGCAAGAGACCCAGTACTTC.

With regard to this clonotype: Compared with germline, one end of the junction differs, possibly owing to a read error. J is TRBJ2-1 and V is TRBV7-7, with 7 bases matching TRBD1. This CDR3 is 15 amino acids long. Germline CDR1 SSHAT, CDR2 FNYEAQ (reference sequence). CDR3 coding DNA: TGTGCTAGCAGCTTAGCCCCGACAGGGTACAATGAGCAGTTCTTC. Protein product: CASSLAPTGYNEQFF.

This clonotype turned up a few times. V usage is TRBV4-2 and J usage is TRBJ2-3, with D perhaps TRBD2 (6 bases). CDR1 and CDR2 from the germline V gene are LGHNA and YNFKEQ. V lost 0 bases and J lost 2, with 15 bases in between. The CDR3 has 17 amino acids. CDR3 nucleotide sequence: TGTGCCAGCAGCCAAGATCGGGGTAGCGGAGACACAGATACGCAGTATTTT. It translates to CASSQDRGSGDTDTQYF.

This clonotype has a handful of counts. For the CDR3, the DNA is TGTGCCAGCAGCCAAGATACATGGGTCATGGGGGTAAACCTCTACAATGAGCAGTTCTTC. Translating gives CASSQDTWVMGVNLYNEQFF. This chain uses TRBV3-1 with TRBJ2-1; the D call may be TRBD1 or TRBD2 (5 bases each). Germline CDR1 LGHDT, CDR2 YNNKEL (reference sequence). V was shortened by 0 bases and J by 3 bases, with 24 bases between the two germline ends. CDR3 length: 20 amino acids.